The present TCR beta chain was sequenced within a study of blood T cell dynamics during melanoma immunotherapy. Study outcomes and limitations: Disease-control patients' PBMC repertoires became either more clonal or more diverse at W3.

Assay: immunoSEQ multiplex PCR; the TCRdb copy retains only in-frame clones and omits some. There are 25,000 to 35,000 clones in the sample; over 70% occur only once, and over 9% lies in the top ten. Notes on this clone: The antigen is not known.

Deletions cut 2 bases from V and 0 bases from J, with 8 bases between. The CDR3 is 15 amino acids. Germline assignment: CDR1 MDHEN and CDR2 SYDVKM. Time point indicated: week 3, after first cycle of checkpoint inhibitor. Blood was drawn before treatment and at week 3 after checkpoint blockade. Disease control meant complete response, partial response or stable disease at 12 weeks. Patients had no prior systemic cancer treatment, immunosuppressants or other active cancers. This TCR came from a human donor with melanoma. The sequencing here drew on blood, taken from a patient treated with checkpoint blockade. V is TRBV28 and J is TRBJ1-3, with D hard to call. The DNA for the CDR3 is TGTGCCAGCAGTTTAGCCAGACCCTCTGGAAACACCATATATTTT. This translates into CASSLARPSGNTIYF.